The present T cell receptor beta chain was sequenced within a study of CD8 T cells in Susac syndrome. RNA was extracted with the RNeasy kit, and a quantity of roughly 0.5 to 1 ug was reverse transcribed using random hexamers. An immunoSEQ multiplex PCR amplified TCR beta CDR3 over 54 Vbeta and 13 Jbeta. One entry per CDR3 protein, called by TCRdb with MiXCR from the immunoSEQ multiplex PCR reads. The data show tens of thousands of distinct CDR3 sequences, 93% seen once. Whole-study results and caveats: It was acknowledged in the study that the number of individuals who were included in its TCR sequencing and HLA analysis was relatively small.

Concerning this clonotype itself: Antigen unknown. Sequence at one end of the junction differs from germline and may be a read error.

The sequence was collected from a human donor with Susac syndrome. The sequencing input was CD4+ T cells from PBMCs.

The CDR3 loop reads CASSLAWGVGETQYF. The DNA of the CDR3 is TGTGCTAGCAGCTTAGCGTGGGGGGTCGGGGAGACCCAGTACTTC. The chain carries TRBV7-7 and TRBJ2-5; tentative D call: TRBD2 (6 bases). The CDR3 spans 15 residues. Germline CDR1 reads SSHAT; CDR2 reads FNYEAQ (reference sequence).